A single sample is the source of the 23 T cell receptor beta chains below, sequenced in a study of T cells after yellow fever vaccination. MiXCR, run by TCRdb on the 5' RACE reads, gives a single entry per CDR3 protein. This table holds 170,000 or so distinct CDR3 sequences, about 6% found once. The sequencing used CD4+ T cells sorted from PBMCs, collected on the day of the first yellow fever vaccination. These receptors were taken from a man between 18 and 35 years old who received the YFV17D yellow fever vaccine.

There are many counts of this clonotype. The chain links TRBV7-8 to TRBJ2-1; 9 bases agree with TRBD2. Trimming removed 6 bases from V and 8 bases from J; junction bases left unmatched: 8. Looked up from germline, CDR1 is SGHVS and CDR2 is FQNEAQ. The CDR3 has 14 residues. In DNA form, the CDR3 reads TGTGCCAGCAGGCCAGCGGGGGGCAGCTATGAGCAGTTCTTC. It yields the protein CASRPAGGSYEQFF.

This clonotype was counted many times. This chain connects TRBV5-6 to TRBJ2-1; D gene uncertain. Germline V CDR1 and CDR2: SGHDT, YYEEEE. Trimming pared 1 base from V and 1 base from J, leaving 12 bases between. The CDR3 contains 16 residues. CDR3 residues: CASSLLGMESYNEQFF. CDR3 DNA: TGTGCCAGCAGCTTGTTAGGGATGGAATCCTACAATGAGCAGTTCTTC.

Only a few counts were recorded for this clonotype. This may arise from a read error, as a much more abundant clone is one base away. The rearrangement joins TRBV5-1 to TRBJ2-1; D may match TRBD1 or TRBD2 (5 bases each). The CDR3 has 15 amino acids. Per germline, CDR1 SGHRS and CDR2 YFSETQ. This CDR3 is CSSSPLSGPSNEQFF. For the CDR3, the DNA is TGCTCCAGCAGCCCGCTTTCGGGGCCCTCCAATGAGCAGTTCTTC.

The table lists this clonotype with many counts. The CDR3 DNA is TGTGCCAGCAGCTTGGTTTCCGTTGGCAGGGCCACTGAAGCTTTCTTT. Encoded protein: CASSLVSVGRATEAFF. The chain couples TRBV5-5 to TRBJ1-1; weak D call: TRBD1 (5 bases). Between the trimmed V and J ends, which lost 0 bases and 4 bases, there was a span of 16 bases. Germline assignment: CDR1 SGHKS and CDR2 YYEKEE (reference sequence). CDR3 size: 16 residues.

This clonotype occurred many times. The chain has TRBV10-3 and TRBJ2-7, with 9 bases lining up with TRBD1. CDR1 is ENHRY and CDR2 is SYGVKD in the germline V gene. This CDR3 is 14 amino acids long. The J segment lost 4 bases and the V segment lost 4 bases, leaving 5 bases of the junction unmatched. The CDR3 loop reads CAISGQGVLYEQYF. The CDR3 DNA reads TGTGCCATCAGTGGACAGGGGGTTTTGTACGAGCAGTACTTC.

This clonotype was seen ten or more times. The chain combines TRBV4-1 with TRBJ1-2; unclear D gene. The V and J ends lost 3 bases and 4 bases respectively, with 18 bases between them. Germline lookup yields CDR1 MGHRA and CDR2 YSYEKL. The CDR3 is 16 amino acids. This chain's CDR3 is CASSHLPRYSLYGYTF. DNA of the CDR3: TGCGCCAGCAGCCATCTTCCTCGTTACAGCCTCTATGGCTACACCTTC.

This clonotype is deemed medium-sized. This rearrangement joins TRBV7-2 to TRBJ2-1; D is ambiguous. Trimming left V 2 bases short and J 0 bases short, with 11 bases between. The germline V gene has CDR1 SGHTA and CDR2 FQGNSA. The CDR3 length is 16 residues. The CDR3 DNA follows: TGTGCCAGCAGCTTATTAGGAACGAGCTCCTACAATGAGCAGTTCTTC. Translated, it gives CASSLLGTSSYNEQFF.

Points on this clonotype: This may arise from a read error, as a much more abundant clone is one base away. The V gene is TRBV7-3, the J gene TRBJ2-2, with TRBD1 matching over 7 bases. V lost 5 bases, J lost 6 bases, and 9 bases stayed unmatched. The CDR3 has 15 amino acids. Germline CDR1 SGHTA, CDR2 FQGTGA. The CDR3 loop is CASSTQRQGPGELFF. The CDR3 nucleotides read TGTGCCAGCAGCACCCAGAGACAGGGCCCCGGGGAGCTGTTTTTT.

The rearrangement uses TRBV4-2 and TRBJ1-1; D call uncertain. V lost 0 bases and J 4 bases, leaving 18 bases between the germline ends. CDR1 is LGHNA and CDR2 is YNFKEQ in the germline V gene. The CDR3 is 17 amino acids. The CDR3, as DNA: TGTGCCAGCAGCCAAGATACGCGGGAGCCGGCGGGCACTGAAGCTTTCTTT. Translation gives CASSQDTREPAGTEAFF.

This clonotype was detected ten times or more. The V gene is TRBV20-1, the J gene TRBJ2-5; TRBD2 is a possible D gene (6 bases). The germline V gene encodes CDR1 DFQATT and CDR2 SNEGSKA (reference sequence). Trimming stripped 3 bases from V and 5 bases from J, with 16 bases between. The CDR3 has 14 amino acids. Here the CDR3 DNA reads TGCAGTGCTAGCGAATCTAGGAGGGGCGAGACCCAGTACTTC. As protein: CSASESRRGETQYF.

In this sample, this clonotype turned up many times. The rearrangement uses TRBV12-3 or TRBV12-4 and TRBJ2-3; possible D gene TRBD1, 5 bases. The V gene lost 7 bases and the J gene lost 0 bases, with 11 bases spanning the gap. This CDR3 has 14 residues. The CDR3 DNA follows: TGTGCCAGCAAAATCAGGGAAAGCACAGATACGCAGTATTTT. Its protein product is CASKIRESTDTQYF.

There are many counts of this clonotype. CDR3 sequence (DNA): TGTGCCAGCTCACCGCCGGGGGGCCAGAACACCGGGGAGCTGTTTTTT. It encodes CASSPPGGQNTGELFF. The chain recombines TRBV18 with TRBJ2-2, with a tentative D call TRBD2 (7 bases). The germline V gene encodes CDR1 KGHSH and CDR2 LQKENI. There are 16 residues in the CDR3. Trimming removed 3 bases from V and 1 base from J, with 12 bases in between.

This chain uses TRBV12-3 or TRBV12-4 with TRBJ2-3; 7 positions agree with TRBD2. This CDR3 spans 15 amino acids. After removal of 3 bases from V and 4 bases from J, the junction contained 7 bases not matched to a gene. CDR3 residues: CASSFLSGVPDTQYF. In DNA, the CDR3 is TGTGCCAGCAGTTTTCTCAGCGGGGTGCCAGATACGCAGTATTTT.

This clonotype was detected only a few times. This sequence joins TRBV7-9 and TRBJ2-6; TRBD1 might be the D (5 bases). CDR3 length: 17 amino acids. Deletions cut 0 bases from V and 1 base from J, with 10 bases between. Germline values: CDR1 SEHNR, CDR2 FQNEAQ (reference sequence). The CDR3 is CASSLALDSSGANVLTF. DNA of the CDR3: TGTGCCAGCAGCTTAGCCCTAGACAGTTCTGGGGCCAACGTCCTGACTTTC.

This clonotype showed up many times. The chain couples TRBV4-2 to TRBJ1-1, with TRBD1 matching over 11 bases. Germline V gene lookup returns CDR1 LGHNA and CDR2 YNFKEQ. The CDR3 consists of 16 residues. Unmatched junction bases numbered 6, after V lost 1 base and J lost 5 bases. CDR3 sequence (DNA): TGTGCCAGCAGCCAAGCCGGGACAGGGGGTTGGACTGAAGCTTTCTTT. This translates into CASSQAGTGGWTEAFF.

As regards this clonotype: A read error may explain this, as a much larger clone is one base away. The chain couples TRBV29-1 to TRBJ1-2; tentatively, D is TRBD1 (5 bases). Between the trimmed V and J ends, which lost 0 bases and 7 bases, there was a span of 15 bases. This CDR3 region has 14 residues. From germline, CDR1 is SQVTM and CDR2 ANQGSEA. This CDR3 is CSVEDAIGVAGYTF. CDR3 DNA sequence: TGCAGCGTTGAAGATGCGATAGGGGTCGCTGGCTACACCTTC.

This clonotype was seen many times. V and J are TRBV20-1 and TRBJ2-5, with 10 bases matching TRBD2. Unmatched junction bases numbered 7, after V lost 1 base and J lost 5 bases. The CDR3 has 15 amino acids. Per the germline V gene, CDR1 is DFQATT and CDR2 is SNEGSKA (reference sequence). As DNA, the CDR3 is TGCAGTGCTAGAGTCCTAGCGGGGGCCGGGGAGACCCAGTACTTC. This gives the protein CSARVLAGAGETQYF.

V gene TRBV2 combines with J gene TRBJ1-1; TRBD1 is a possible D gene (5 bases). Germline CDR1 reads SNHLY; CDR2 reads FYNNEI. This CDR3 spans 13 amino acids. Between the trimmed V and J ends, which lost 3 bases and 7 bases, there was a span of 12 bases. The CDR3 sequence: CASSEQGFGEAFF. CDR3 nucleotide sequence: TGTGCCAGCAGTGAGCAGGGCTTCGGTGAAGCTTTCTTT.

This clonotype was recorded a few times. The chain recombines TRBV10-3 with TRBJ2-5; 8 bases fit TRBD1. The CDR3 is 13 amino acids. The V gene end was trimmed by 4 bases and the J gene end by 4 bases; junction bases not matched to a gene: 2. Germline lookup yields CDR1 ENHRY and CDR2 SYGVKD. The CDR3 coding sequence is TGTGCCATCAGTGGGACAGGGACAGAGACCCAGTACTTC. It encodes CAISGTGTETQYF.

This clonotype was counted many times. The chain recombines TRBV2 with TRBJ2-7, with 12 bases matching TRBD1. CDR1 SNHLY and CDR2 FYNNEI come from the germline V gene. This CDR3 spans 13 amino acids. After removal of 6 bases from V and 6 bases from J, the junction contained 3 bases not matched to a gene. The CDR3 DNA is TGTGCCAGCAGGGGGACAGGGGGCGGCGAGCAGTACGTC. Translating gives CASRGTGGGEQYV.

This clonotype has more than one count but fewer than ten. The CDR3 region is CASSLGPTGKREQYF. DNA for the CDR3: TGTGCCAGCAGCTTAGGACCCACAGGGAAGCGCGAGCAGTACTTC. The V call is TRBV11-3, the J call TRBJ2-7; D might be TRBD1 (6 bases). This CDR3 region has 15 residues. The V end was cut by 1 base, the J end by 6 bases, with 16 bases between. The germline V gene encodes CDR1 SGHNT and CDR2 YENEEA.

This clonotype was seen a few times. The chain recombines TRBV5-1 with TRBJ2-1, with TRBD1 as a possible D gene (6 bases). The germline gives CDR1 SGHRS, CDR2 YFSETQ. The V and J ends lost 5 bases and 0 bases respectively, with 12 bases between them. The CDR3 has 15 residues. The CDR3 region is CASRPTGSSYNEQFF. In nucleotides, the CDR3 is TGCGCCAGCAGACCTACAGGGAGCTCCTACAATGAGCAGTTCTTC.

This clonotype occurred many times. The chain combines TRBV7-2 with TRBJ1-2; a possible D gene is TRBD1 (5 bases). The V gene lost 3 bases and the J gene lost 2 bases, with 10 bases spanning the gap. Germline CDR1 SGHTA, CDR2 FQGNSA. This CDR3 contains 14 residues. In DNA form, the CDR3 reads TGTGCCAGCAGCTTCGACAGCTTCAACTATGGCTACACCTTC. It yields the protein CASSFDSFNYGYTF. Complete variable domain (other parts from reference TRBV7-2 and TRBJ1-2): GAGVSQSPSNKVTEKGKDVELRCDPISGHTALYWYRQSLGQGLEFLIYFQGNSAPDKSGLPSDRFSAERTGGSVSTLTIQRTQQEDSAVYLCASSFDSFNYGYTFGSGTRLTVV.